This TCR beta chain was documented in a study of T cell repertoires in cytomegalovirus infection. Germline assignment: CDR1 LNHDA and CDR2 SQIVND (reference sequence). The CDR3 extends over 14 amino acids. Trimming pared 3 bases from V and 2 bases from J, leaving 11 bases between. General observations from the study: The response measured ex vivo was dominated by TCR beta clonotypes (HLA-C-restricted and CMV-specific).

TCRdb re-called the reads through MiXCR, storing one row per CDR3 protein. The sample includes approximately 34,000 distinct CDR3 sequences, about 48% of them seen just once. On this clonotype: Its antigen is not identified.

Material: CD8+ T cells from cultured PBMCs, obtained from culture after CMV antigen stimulation. The chain joins TRBV19 to TRBJ2-7; D remains ambiguous. The TCR was taken from a human donor in good health (CMV status not recorded). Some clones in this sample may be carry-over from other donors' samples. CDR3 sequence: CASSIRGDTYEQYF. DNA for the CDR3: TGTGCCAGTAGTATTAGAGGTGACACCTACGAGCAGTACTTC.